The 30 T cell receptor beta chains below all came from one sample that was sequenced in a study of response to subunit inactivated influenza vaccine. One entry per CDR3 protein, called by TCRdb with MiXCR from the RT-PCR reads. The data contain roughly 290,000 distinct CDR3 sequences, roughly a fifth of them singletons. The source was PBMCs from blood, collected around 22 months after vaccination. The receptors were gathered from a man between 50 and 75 years old who received an inactivated influenza vaccine.

The rearrangement joins TRBV7-9 to TRBJ2-1, with 9 positions matching TRBD2. The ends lost 3 bases at V and 5 bases at J; junction bases unmatched: 5. Germline assignment: CDR1 SEHNR and CDR2 FQNEAQ (reference sequence). This CDR3 comprises 15 residues. CDR3 DNA: TGTGCCAGCAGCTTGCGGGGGGGTGGGGACAATGAGCAGTTCTTC. Its protein is CASSLRGGGDNEQFF.

The chain carries TRBV28 and TRBJ2-3, with D maybe TRBD1 (7 bases). From germline, CDR1 is MDHEN and CDR2 SYDVKM. The CDR3 consists of 15 residues. Trimming removed 3 bases at V and 8 bases at J, with 18 bases between. CDR3 DNA: TGTGCCAGCAGTTTCCCGACAGGGTGGGGAGGTACGCAGTATTTT. Its translation is CASSFPTGWGGTQYF.

On this clonotype: The conserved final phenylalanine or tryptophan is absent from the CDR3, which likely points to a read error. This rearrangement joins TRBV7-2 to TRBJ2-5; no firm D call. The V end was cut by 5 bases, the J end by 2 bases, with 12 bases between. Germline loops: CDR1 SGHTA, CDR2 FQGNSA. This CDR3 has 14 amino acids. In DNA, the CDR3 is TGTGCCAGCAGCCAATTTGGGCAACAAGAGACCCAGTACTCC. This gives the protein CASSQFGQQETQYS.

There are a few counts of this clonotype. CDR3 in DNA: TGCGCCAGCAGCTTGGGAGACAGTGCAACTAATGAAAAACTGTTTTTT. Translation: CASSLGDSATNEKLFF. The chain is built from TRBV5-1 and TRBJ1-4, with a tentative D call TRBD1 (5 bases). The V end was cut by 0 bases, the J end by 0 bases, with 9 bases between. Per germline, CDR1 SGHRS and CDR2 YFSETQ. CDR3 length equals 16 residues. Together with reference TRBV5-1 and TRBJ1-4, the CDR3 gives the full variable domain: KAGVTQTPRYLIKTRGQQVTLSCSPISGHRSVSWYQQTPGQGLQFLFEYFSETQRNKGNFPGRFSGRQFSNSRSEMNVSTLELGDSALYLCASSLGDSATNEKLFFGSGTQLSVL.

This clonotype appeared once. J is TRBJ2-7 and V is TRBV12-3 or TRBV12-4, with D hard to call. V was clipped by 3 bases and J by 2 bases, with 14 bases between them. This CDR3 is built from 15 residues. DNA of the CDR3: TGTGCCAGCAGTTTCATAGGGCCTAAGGCCTACGAGCAGTACTTC. This gives the protein CASSFIGPKAYEQYF.

This clonotype was seen only a few times. The chain carries TRBV12-3 or TRBV12-4 and TRBJ2-1, with D possibly being TRBD1 (6 bases). The CDR3 sequence is 15 residues long. The V end lost 4 bases, the J end lost 2 bases, and 12 bases lay between the germline ends. DNA for the CDR3: TGTGCCAGCAGTTGGACAGACACTCCCTACAATGAGCAGTTCTTC. This sequence encodes CASSWTDTPYNEQFF.

In its sample, this clonotype was seen a few times. The rearrangement joins TRBV7-9 to TRBJ1-1; unclear D gene. V lost 2 bases and J lost 6, with 7 bases in between. This CDR3 spans 12 amino acids. The germline gives CDR1 SEHNR, CDR2 FQNEAQ (reference sequence). The CDR3 here is CASSLKVPEAFF. The CDR3 DNA follows: TGTGCCAGCAGCTTAAAGGTTCCTGAAGCTTTCTTT.

This clonotype was observed at least ten times. This chain connects TRBV29-1 to TRBJ2-4; possibly TRBD2 for D (5 bases). CDR3 length: 16 residues. The germline V gene has CDR1 SQVTM and CDR2 ANQGSEA. V lost 4 bases and J lost 7, with 23 bases in between. CDR3 loop: CSVVLAVSGLENIQYF. CDR3 nucleotides: TGCAGCGTTGTTCTAGCCGTGTCTGGGTTGGAGAACATTCAGTACTTC.

The V gene is TRBV25-1, the J gene TRBJ1-1, with no clear D. Germline lookup yields CDR1 MGHDK and CDR2 SYGVNS. Trimming pared 5 bases from V and 4 bases from J, leaving 17 bases between. CDR3 size: 15 residues. In DNA form, the CDR3 reads TGTGCCAGCAGTCCGCGGACGGCCTTGTCCACTGAAGCTTTCTTT. It is translated as CASSPRTALSTEAFF.

V is TRBV11-2 and J is TRBJ2-3; D call uncertain. The CDR3 is made up of 13 amino acids. V lost 6 bases and J lost 1, with 8 bases in between. From germline, CDR1 is SGHAT and CDR2 FQNNGV. The CDR3, as DNA: TGTGCCAGCAGACTGGTGGGCACAGATACGCAGTATTTT. As protein: CASRLVGTDTQYF.

The chain links TRBV20-1 to TRBJ1-1; possible D gene TRBD1, 5 bases. Trimming took off 5 bases at V and 1 base at J, with 14 bases between the two ends. CDR3 length equals 14 residues. The germline CDR1 and CDR2 sequences are DFQATT and SNEGSKA (reference sequence). CDR3 region: CSAYRSGRNTEAFF. CDR3 nucleotide sequence: TGCAGTGCTTACAGGTCGGGGAGGAACACTGAAGCTTTCTTT.

The V gene is TRBV2, the J gene TRBJ1-5, with 8 bases identical to TRBD1. Trimming at V came to 1 base and at J to 5 bases, leaving 1 base not matched to a gene. The CDR3 extends over 14 amino acids. The germline CDR1 and CDR2 sequences are SNHLY and FYNNEI. CDR3 sequence (DNA): TGTGCCAGCAGTGAAGGACAGGGGTATCAGCCCCAGCATTTT. Translation: CASSEGQGYQPQHF.

The chain recombines TRBV29-1 with TRBJ2-7; D gene uncertain. The CDR3 contains 10 residues. V was pared by 6 bases and J by 10 bases, with 13 bases between. Germline CDR1 and CDR2: SQVTM and ANQGSEA. The CDR3 DNA follows: TGCAGCGTGGCGACCGGATATCAGTACTTC. Translating gives CSVATGYQYF.

This rearrangement joins TRBV5-1 to TRBJ1-2; D ambiguous. Germline CDR1 SGHRS, CDR2 YFSETQ. The ends were cut back, 1 base at V and 3 bases at J, with 7 bases in the middle. The CDR3 runs to 13 residues. The CDR3 region is CASSLREDYGYTF. CDR3 nucleotides: TGCGCCAGCAGCTTGCGGGAGGACTATGGCTACACCTTC.

CDR3 protein: CASSQAPSFNPGAINEKLFF. The CDR3 DNA reads TGCGCCAGCAGCCAAGCTCCGAGCTTTAATCCAGGGGCGATTAATGAAAAACTGTTTTTT. This rearrangement joins TRBV4-1 to TRBJ1-4, with a weak D call TRBD1 (6 bases). Germline assignment: CDR1 MGHRA and CDR2 YSYEKL. This CDR3 is 20 amino acids long. V dropped 1 base and J dropped 4 bases, with 25 bases sitting between them.

This clonotype was seen more than once but under ten times. This chain links TRBV15 with TRBJ1-1, with 7 bases that match TRBD1. After removal of 2 bases from V and 1 base from J, the junction contained 1 base not matched to a gene. In germline, CDR1 is LNHNV, CDR2 YYDKDF (reference sequence). The CDR3 is 14 amino acids. The CDR3 DNA reads TGTGCCACCAGCAGACAGGGGGGGAACACTGAAGCTTTCTTT. It encodes CATSRQGGNTEAFF. The full variable domain, with the rest looked up from reference TRBV15 and TRBJ1-1, is DAMVIQNPRYQVTQFGKPVTLSCSQTLNHNVMYWYQQKSSQAPKLLFHYYDKDFNNEADTPDNFQSRRPNTSFCFLDIRSPGLGDTAMYLCATSRQGGNTEAFFGQGTRLTVV.

J is TRBJ1-3 and V is TRBV28, with no clear D. The CDR3 sequence is 15 residues long. Between the trimmed V and J ends, which lost 4 bases and 0 bases, there was a span of 10 bases. Looked up from germline, CDR1 is MDHEN and CDR2 is SYDVKM. CDR3 residues: CASSSNGYSGNTIYF. CDR3 DNA sequence: TGTGCCAGCAGTTCAAACGGGTACTCTGGAAACACCATATATTTT.

The chain has TRBV27 and TRBJ2-5; D uncertain. The CDR3 length is 14 residues. Germline CDR1 MNHEY, CDR2 SMNVEV (reference sequence). V was cut by 8 bases and J by 5 bases, with 18 bases left in between. The chain's CDR3 is CASFPVGFGETQYF. As DNA, the CDR3 is TGTGCCAGCTTTCCGGTGGGGTTTGGGGAGACCCAGTACTTC.

The gene calls are TRBV9 and TRBJ2-3; 8 bases are a match to TRBD2. Germline V lookup: CDR1 SGDLS, CDR2 YYNGEE. Trimming at V came to 0 bases and at J to 2 bases, leaving 5 bases not matched to a gene. This CDR3 comprises 16 residues. The CDR3 loop is CASSVGVAGNTDTQYF. The CDR3 region has the DNA TGTGCCAGCAGCGTAGGGGTAGCGGGGAACACAGATACGCAGTATTTT.

J is TRBJ2-2 and V is TRBV30, with D perhaps TRBD1 or TRBD2 (5 bases each). The CDR3 extends over 17 amino acids. CDR1 GTSNPN and CDR2 SVGIG come from the germline V gene (reference sequence). V was cut by 3 bases and J by 1 base, with 18 bases left in between. The DNA for the CDR3 is TGTGCCTGGAGCCGGAAGGGGTACGGGAAGAACACCGGGGAGCTGTTTTTT. Protein product: CAWSRKGYGKNTGELFF.

This clonotype was seen a few times. V and J are TRBV24-1 and TRBJ1-5; D gene ambiguous. V was clipped by 4 bases and J by 0 bases, with 6 bases between them. This CDR3 comprises 14 residues. Germline loops: CDR1 KGHDR, CDR2 SFDVKD. Here the CDR3 reads CATSEGSSNQPQHF. In DNA, the CDR3 is TGTGCCACCAGTGAAGGGTCTAGCAATCAGCCCCAGCATTTT.

This clonotype has just a few counts. The chain combines TRBV20-1 with TRBJ2-3; D unresolved. Trimming took 1 base from V and 0 from J, leaving 11 bases between them. The CDR3 contains 15 residues. In germline, CDR1 is DFQATT, CDR2 SNEGSKA (reference sequence). The CDR3 DNA is TGCAGTGCTAGAGGCGCACCCCTAAGCACAGATACGCAGTATTTT. Its translation is CSARGAPLSTDTQYF.

Only a few counts were recorded for this clonotype. The rearrangement uses TRBV30 and TRBJ1-6, with D hard to call. V was clipped by 3 bases and J by 4 bases, with 7 bases between them. The CDR3 spans 13 residues. Germline V gene data show CDR1 as GTSNPN and CDR2 as SVGIG (reference sequence). The chain's CDR3 is CAWRTSYNSPLHF. CDR3 in DNA: TGTGCCTGGAGGACAAGTTATAATTCACCCCTCCACTTT.

A few counts support this clonotype. The V call is TRBV4-3, the J call TRBJ2-7; D is ambiguous. V was trimmed by 2 bases and J by 1 base, leaving 15 bases between them. The CDR3 is made up of 16 amino acids. Germline V gene data show CDR1 as LGHNA and CDR2 as YSLEER. As DNA, the CDR3 is TGCGCCAGCAGCCAATCTCTGGACGGCAATTCCTACGAGCAGTACTTC. Amino acids: CASSQSLDGNSYEQYF.

The genes are TRBV13 and TRBJ1-1; maybe TRBD1 (5 bases). With 5 bases removed from V and 5 bases from J, the gap between germline ends came to 21 bases. CDR1 and CDR2 from the germline V gene are PRHDT and FYEKMQ (reference sequence). This CDR3 has 16 amino acids. The DNA of the CDR3 is TGTGCCAGCAGCCTGGGGCGAGGGGTGGTAGATACTGAAGCTTTCTTT. Translating gives CASSLGRGVVDTEAFF.

The gene calls are TRBV13 and TRBJ2-1; perhaps TRBD2 as D (5 bases). V dropped 0 bases and J dropped 10 bases, with 16 bases sitting between them. Germline CDR1 PRHDT, CDR2 FYEKMQ (reference sequence). The length of the CDR3 is 15 residues. This chain's CDR3 is CASSLGVAASREQFF. The CDR3 DNA reads TGTGCCAGCAGCTTAGGCGTGGCGGCTAGCCGAGAGCAGTTCTTC.

This clonotype was seen a handful of times. The chain combines TRBV20-1 with TRBJ1-1, with D tentatively TRBD1 (6 bases). The V end lost 3 bases, the J end lost 3 bases, and 11 bases lay between the germline ends. The CDR3 has 13 amino acids. Per germline, CDR1 DFQATT and CDR2 SNEGSKA (reference sequence). Here the CDR3 reads CSASGGQYTEAFF. CDR3 bases: TGCAGTGCTAGCGGCGGACAGTACACTGAAGCTTTCTTT.

This clonotype occurred a few times. The chain combines TRBV12-3 or TRBV12-4 with TRBJ1-1; D gene ambiguous. The CDR3 has 14 residues. V was shortened by 3 bases and J by 1 base, with 9 bases between the two germline ends. For the CDR3, the DNA is TGTGCCAGCAGTTTCTCCACAGAGAACACTGAAGCTTTCTTT. Translated, it gives CASSFSTENTEAFF.

The V gene is TRBV12-3 or TRBV12-4, the J gene TRBJ1-3, with D possibly TRBD1 on 5 matching bases. The CDR3 runs 13 residues. V was clipped by 6 bases and J by 6 bases, with 12 bases between them. The CDR3 DNA sequence: TGTGCCAGCAGCCCCGGGACCTCAAACACCATATATTTT. It codes for CASSPGTSNTIYF.

This chain connects TRBV12-3 or TRBV12-4 to TRBJ1-2; D is ambiguous. V was shortened by 4 bases and J by 0 bases, with 9 bases between the two germline ends. This CDR3 spans 14 amino acids. CDR3 amino acids: CASSYTRANYGYTF. DNA for the CDR3: TGTGCCAGCAGTTACACCCGTGCTAACTATGGCTACACCTTC.